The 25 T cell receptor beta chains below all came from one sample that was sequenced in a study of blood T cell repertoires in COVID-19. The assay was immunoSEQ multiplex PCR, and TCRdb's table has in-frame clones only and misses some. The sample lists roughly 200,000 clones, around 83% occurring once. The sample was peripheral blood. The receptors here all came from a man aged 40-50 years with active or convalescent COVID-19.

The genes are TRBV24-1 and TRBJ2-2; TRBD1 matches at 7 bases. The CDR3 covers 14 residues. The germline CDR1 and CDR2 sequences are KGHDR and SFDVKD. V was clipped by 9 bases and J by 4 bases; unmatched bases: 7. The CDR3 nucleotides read TGTGCCACCGAGGGACAGAGACTCACCGGGGAGCTGTTTTTT. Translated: CATEGQRLTGELFF.

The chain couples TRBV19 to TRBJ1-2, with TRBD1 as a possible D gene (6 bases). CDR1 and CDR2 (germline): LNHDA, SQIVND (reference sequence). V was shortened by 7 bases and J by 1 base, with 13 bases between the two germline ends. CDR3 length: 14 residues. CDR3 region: CASTRDTLNYGYTF. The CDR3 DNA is TGTGCCAGTACTAGGGACACACTTAACTATGGCTACACCTTC.

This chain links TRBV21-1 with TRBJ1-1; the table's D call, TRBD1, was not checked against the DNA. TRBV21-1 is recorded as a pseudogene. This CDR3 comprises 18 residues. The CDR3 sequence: CAGPESAGGLLMNTEAFF. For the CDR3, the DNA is TGTGCCGGCCCGGAATCGGCAGGGGGCCTACTGATGAACACTGAAGCTTTCTTT.

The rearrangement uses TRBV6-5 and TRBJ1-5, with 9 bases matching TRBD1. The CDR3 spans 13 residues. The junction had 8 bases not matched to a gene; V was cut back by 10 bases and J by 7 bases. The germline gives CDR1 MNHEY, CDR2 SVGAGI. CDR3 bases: TGTGCCACCAGGACAGGGGTAGGCCAGCCCCAGCATTTT. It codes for CATRTGVGQPQHF.

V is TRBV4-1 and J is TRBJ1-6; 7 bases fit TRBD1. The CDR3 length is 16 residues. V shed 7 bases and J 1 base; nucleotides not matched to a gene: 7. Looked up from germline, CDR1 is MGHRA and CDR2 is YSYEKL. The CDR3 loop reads CASTPTGTSYNSPLHF. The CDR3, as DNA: TGCGCCAGCACGCCGACAGGGACGTCCTATAATTCACCCCTCCACTTT.

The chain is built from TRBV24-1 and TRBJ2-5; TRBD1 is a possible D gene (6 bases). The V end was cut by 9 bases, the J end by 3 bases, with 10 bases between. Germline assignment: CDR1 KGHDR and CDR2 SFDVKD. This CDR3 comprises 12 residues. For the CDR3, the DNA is TGTGCCACCGGGGGACAAAAAGAGACCCAGTACTTC. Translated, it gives CATGGQKETQYF.

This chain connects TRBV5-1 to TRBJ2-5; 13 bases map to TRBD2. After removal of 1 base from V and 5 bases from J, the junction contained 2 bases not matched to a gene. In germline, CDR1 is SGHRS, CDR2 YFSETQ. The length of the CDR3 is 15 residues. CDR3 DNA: TGCGCCAGCAGCTTGACTAGCGGGAGGGTTGAGACCCAGTACTTC. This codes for CASSLTSGRVETQYF.

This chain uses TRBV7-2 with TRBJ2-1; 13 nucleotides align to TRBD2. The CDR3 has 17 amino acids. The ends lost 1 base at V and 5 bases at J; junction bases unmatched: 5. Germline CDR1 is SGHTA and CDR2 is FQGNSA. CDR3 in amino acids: CASSLDLLAGGHNEQFF. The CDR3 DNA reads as TGTGCCAGCAGCTTAGACTTACTAGCGGGGGGGCACAATGAGCAGTTCTTC.

CDR3 DNA sequence: TGCAGCGCACAGACAGGGTTAACGTCCTACGAGCAGTACTTC. Protein: CSAQTGLTSYEQYF. This chain joins TRBV29-1 and TRBJ2-7; 7 nucleotides agree with TRBD1. The CDR3 length is 14 residues. V shed 7 bases and J 1 base; nucleotides not matched to a gene: 10. Germline V lookup: CDR1 SQVTM, CDR2 ANQGSEA.

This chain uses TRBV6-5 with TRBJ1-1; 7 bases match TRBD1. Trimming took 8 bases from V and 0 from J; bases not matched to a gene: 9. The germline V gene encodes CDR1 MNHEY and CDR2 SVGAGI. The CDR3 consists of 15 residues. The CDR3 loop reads CASRSGTDMNTEAFF. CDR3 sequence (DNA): TGTGCCAGCCGGAGTGGGACAGACATGAACACTGAAGCTTTCTTT.

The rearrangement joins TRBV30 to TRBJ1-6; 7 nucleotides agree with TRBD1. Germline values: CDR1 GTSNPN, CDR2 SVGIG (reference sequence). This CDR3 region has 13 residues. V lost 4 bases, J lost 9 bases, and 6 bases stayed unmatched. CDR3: CAWKDPGGSPLHF. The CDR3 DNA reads TGTGCCTGGAAGGACCCAGGGGGTTCACCCCTCCACTTT.

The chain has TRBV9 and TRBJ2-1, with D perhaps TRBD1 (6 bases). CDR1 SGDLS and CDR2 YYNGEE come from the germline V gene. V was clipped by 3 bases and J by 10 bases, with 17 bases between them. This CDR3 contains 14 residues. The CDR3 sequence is CASSALRDTTEQFF. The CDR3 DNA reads TGTGCCAGCAGCGCTCTCCGGGACACAACAGAGCAGTTCTTC.

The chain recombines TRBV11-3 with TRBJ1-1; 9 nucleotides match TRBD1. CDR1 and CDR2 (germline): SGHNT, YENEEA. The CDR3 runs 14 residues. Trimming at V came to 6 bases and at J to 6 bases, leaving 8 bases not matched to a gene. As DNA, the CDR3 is TGTGCCAGCAGATTACAGGGGGCGAGGGCTGAAGCTTTCTTT. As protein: CASRLQGARAEAFF. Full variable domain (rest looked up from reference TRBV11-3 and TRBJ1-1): EAGVVQSPRYKIIEKKQPVAFWCNPISGHNTLYWYLQNLGQGPELLIRYENEEAVDDSQLPKDRFSAERLKGVDSTLKIQPAELGDSAVYLCASRLQGARAEAFFGQGTRLTVV.

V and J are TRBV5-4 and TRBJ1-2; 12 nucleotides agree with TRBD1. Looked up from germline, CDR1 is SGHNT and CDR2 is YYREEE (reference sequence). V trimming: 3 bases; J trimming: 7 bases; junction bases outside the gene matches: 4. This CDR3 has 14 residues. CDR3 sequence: CASSWDRGQGGYTF. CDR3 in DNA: TGTGCCAGCAGCTGGGACAGGGGGCAGGGTGGCTACACCTTC.

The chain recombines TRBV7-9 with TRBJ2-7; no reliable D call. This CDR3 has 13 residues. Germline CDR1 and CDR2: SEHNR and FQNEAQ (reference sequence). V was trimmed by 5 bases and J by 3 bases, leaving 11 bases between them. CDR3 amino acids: CASSPRTSYEQYF. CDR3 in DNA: TGTGCCAGCAGCCCCCGAACCAGCTACGAGCAGTACTTC.

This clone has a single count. Here the CDR3 reads CASHSGGLPGDTQYF. DNA of the CDR3: TGTGCCAGCCATAGCGGGGGCTTACCCGGGGATACGCAGTATTTT. The V call is TRBV27, the J call TRBJ2-3, with 9 bases identical to TRBD2. The CDR3 is 15 residues long. Germline CDR1 is MNHEY and CDR2 is SMNVEV (reference sequence). The trim removed 8 bases at V and 6 bases at J, leaving 12 bases unmatched.

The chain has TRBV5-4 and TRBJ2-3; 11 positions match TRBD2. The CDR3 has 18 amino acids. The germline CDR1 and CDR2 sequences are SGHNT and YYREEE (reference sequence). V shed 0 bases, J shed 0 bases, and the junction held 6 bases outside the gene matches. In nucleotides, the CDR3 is TGTGCCAGCAGCTTGGAACCTAGCGGGGGGACTAGCACAGATACGCAGTATTTT. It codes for CASSLEPSGGTSTDTQYF.

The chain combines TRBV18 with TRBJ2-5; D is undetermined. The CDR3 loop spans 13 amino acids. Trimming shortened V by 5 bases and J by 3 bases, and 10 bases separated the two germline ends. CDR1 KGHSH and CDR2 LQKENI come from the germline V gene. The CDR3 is CASSAGTEETQYF. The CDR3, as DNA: TGTGCCAGCTCAGCTGGTACGGAAGAGACCCAGTACTTC.

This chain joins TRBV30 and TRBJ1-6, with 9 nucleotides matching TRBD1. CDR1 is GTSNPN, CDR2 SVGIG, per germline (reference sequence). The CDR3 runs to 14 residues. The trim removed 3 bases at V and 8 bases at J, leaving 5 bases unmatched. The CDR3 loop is CAWRGQGNHSPLHF. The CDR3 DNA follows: TGTGCCTGGAGGGGACAGGGCAACCATTCACCCCTCCACTTT.

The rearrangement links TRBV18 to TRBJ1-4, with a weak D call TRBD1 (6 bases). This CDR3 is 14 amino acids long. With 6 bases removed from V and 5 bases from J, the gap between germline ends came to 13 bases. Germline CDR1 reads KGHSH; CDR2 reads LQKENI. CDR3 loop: CASSLRGRNEKLFF. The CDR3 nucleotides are TGTGCCAGCTCTCTCAGGGGAAGGAATGAAAAACTGTTTTTT.

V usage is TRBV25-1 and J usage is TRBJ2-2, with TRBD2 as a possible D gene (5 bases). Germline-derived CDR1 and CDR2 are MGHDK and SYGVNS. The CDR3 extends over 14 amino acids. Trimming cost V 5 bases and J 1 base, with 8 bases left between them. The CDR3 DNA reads TGTGCCAGCAGTTCTGAGGGGAACACCGGGGAGCTGTTTTTT. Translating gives CASSSEGNTGELFF.

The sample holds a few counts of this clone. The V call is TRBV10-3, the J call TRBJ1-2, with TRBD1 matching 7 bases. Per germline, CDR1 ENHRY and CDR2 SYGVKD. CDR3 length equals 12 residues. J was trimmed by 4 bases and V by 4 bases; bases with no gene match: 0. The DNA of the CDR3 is TGTGCCATCAGTGGGACAGGCTATGGCTACACCTTC. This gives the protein CAISGTGYGYTF.

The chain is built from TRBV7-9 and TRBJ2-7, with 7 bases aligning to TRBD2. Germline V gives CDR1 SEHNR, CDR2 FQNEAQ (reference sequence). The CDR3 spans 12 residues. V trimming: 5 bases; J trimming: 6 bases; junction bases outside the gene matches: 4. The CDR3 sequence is CASSAGLVEQYF. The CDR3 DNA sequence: TGTGCCAGCAGCGCCGGACTAGTCGAGCAGTACTTC.

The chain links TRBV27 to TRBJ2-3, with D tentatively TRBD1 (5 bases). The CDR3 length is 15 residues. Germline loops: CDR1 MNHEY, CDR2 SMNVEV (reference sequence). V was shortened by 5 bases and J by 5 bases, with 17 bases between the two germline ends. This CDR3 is CASSPSWGQEDTQYF. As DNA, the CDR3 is TGTGCCAGCAGTCCTTCATGGGGCCAAGAAGATACGCAGTATTTT.

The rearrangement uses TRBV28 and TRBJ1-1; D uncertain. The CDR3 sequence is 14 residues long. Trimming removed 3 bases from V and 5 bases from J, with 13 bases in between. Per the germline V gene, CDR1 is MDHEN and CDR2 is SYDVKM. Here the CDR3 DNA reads TGTGCCAGCAGTTTCGGGGTTCGACGGACTGAAGCTTTCTTT. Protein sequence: CASSFGVRRTEAFF. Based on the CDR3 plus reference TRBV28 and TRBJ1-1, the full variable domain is DVKVTQSSRYLVKRTGEKVFLECVQDMDHENMFWYRQDPGLGLRLIYFSYDVKMKEKGDIPEGYSVSREKKERFSLILESASTNQTSMYLCASSFGVRRTEAFFGQGTRLTVV.